This TCR beta chain was profiled in a study of regulatory T cells in long-lasting Graves disease (dated by TCRdb to the early 2020s). Some background on the complete study: Persistent Graves' disease was defined as persistently positive TSH receptor autoantibodies together with antithyroid drug treatment for over 5 years. Persistent Graves' disease patients in the clinical cohort had taken antithyroid drugs for 9 to 11 years on average. A total of some 33 samples were covered by TCR sequencing, comprising approximately 13 persistent and about 20 newly diagnosed Graves' disease patients. The study took place in China and was registered as a clinical trial. This study used TCR sequencing and RNA sequencing of peripheral blood to compare persistent Graves' disease patients against newly diagnosed Graves' disease patients. Here is what the overall study found, with its caveats: Patients with persistent disease shared more public clonotypes (about 2,900) than newly diagnosed patients did (nearly 1,000). Only peripheral blood was studied, because thyroid tissue, the primary lesion, was inaccessible. Persistent disease showed preferential use of TRBV28, TRBJ1-2 and TRBJ2-5, whereas newly diagnosed disease favored TRBV20-1 and TRBJ2-1. Only the TCR beta chain was sequenced and analyzed. As a limitation, the authors acknowledged that the small sample size may reduce accuracy. Compared with newly diagnosed patients, patients with persistent Graves' disease had lower TCR Shannon entropy and fewer highly expanded clones, which suggests clonal expansion.

The library was built by means of multiplex PCR. The sequencing machine was an Illumina HiSeq 4000. TCR beta libraries were built with iRepertoire HTBI primers and Arm-PCR amplification of CDR3 regions. Gel purification was performed on PCR products prior to sequencing. Under the source paper's analysis protocol: Gene usage analysis of CDR3 amino acid clonotypes used the 60 to 80 TRBV and 14 to 15 TRBJ segments found across samples. Filtered high-quality paired reads were merged into contigs using COPE and FqMerger. BLAST was used to align contigs to IMGT TRBV, TRBD and TRBJ reference genes, with CDR3 defined following IMGT. Highly expanded clones were defined as clonotypes with a frequency above 0.1%. Repertoire diversity was measured by Shannon entropy, and V-J evenness by the Gini coefficient. Public clonotypes were defined as clonotypes shared by more than one individual. In-frame beta chains were kept once TCRdb had trimmed the public reads at Q25 with fastp and called clones with MiXCR. Rows merge per CDR3 protein into single entries with the most common DNA and genes. TCRdb, not the authors, supplied the V and J calls. The sample table contains 400,000 to 500,000 distinct CDR3 sequences; only one count was recorded for about 20% of them. The ten largest clonotypes hold about an eighth of the sample.

The sample's time point label, decoded: persistent/refractory GD, antithyroid drugs over 5 years with positive TRAb. For both TCR sequencing and RNA sequencing, RNA was extracted from PBMCs in TRIzol. The diagnosis of Graves' disease followed American Thyroid Association guidelines. Patients for the study were recruited at an endocrinology department in Xi'an, China. From each patient, approximately 10 milliliters of peripheral blood was collected into an EDTA anticoagulant tube. PBMCs were isolated by Ficoll Paque Plus density gradient separation without further T cell sorting. RNA quality was checked with an Agilent 2100 Bioanalyzer and agarose gel, and concentration with a NanoDrop 2000. The CDR3 spans 14 residues, from the cysteine through the phenylalanine. Only the CDR3 part of the read is kept: 42 bases, read in frame from the first base. V is clipped by 8 bases and J by 1 base, and the sequence between their germline boundaries is 11 bases long. CDR1 and CDR2 were assigned from the germline V gene as MDHEN and SYDVKM.

This clonotype was counted many times. The target of this receptor is not known. Base qualities were left out, and no much larger clone turns up one base away. Sequenced material: peripheral blood mononuclear cells (PBMCs), taken when the disease was refractory, from a patient treated with antithyroid drugs. The receptor was derived from a female donor with Graves disease. The rearranged chain carries TRBV28 and TRBJ2-2; TRBD2 could be the D gene, as 6 bases match. CDR3 region: CASWGGVNTGELFF. At the DNA level, the sequence is TGTGCCAGCTGGGGCGGGGTGAACACCGGGGAGCTGTTTTTT.